This TCR beta chain emerged from a study of shared clonotypes between healthy human individuals. Findings and caveats of the study: Generation of non-shared clonotypes was less probable than generation of clonotypes shared by all four donors.

CD45RA+ naive and CD45RA-negative memory subsets were separated from CD4+ cells. Deep-level assay runs were performed. Sorted-subset replicate PCR reactions contained 200 to 250 ng DNA, corresponding to around 30,000 T cell genomes. TCRdb's copy holds only in-frame clones and misses some; the assay was immunoSEQ multiplex PCR. The data contain fewer than 3 million clones, roughly 92% of them seen just once; the ten biggest clones take up roughly 0.34%. Worth noting for this clone: Its cognate antigen is unknown.

From germline, CDR1 is SGHVS and CDR2 FQNEAQ. The CDR3 is 19 residues long. V gave up 5 bases and J gave up 0 bases; unmatched junction bases: 14. The clonotype originates from a man younger than 35 in good health. Some clones in this sample may be carry-over from other donors' samples. The rearrangement uses TRBV7-8 and TRBJ1-4; 8 nucleotides line up with TRBD1. Sequencing used naive CD4+ T cells from PBMCs. As for subset: CD45RA+ positively selected. The CDR3 DNA reads TGTGCCAGCAGCCCGGACAGGGAAGCGTGGGGGGCAACTAATGAAAAACTGTTTTTT. It translates to CASSPDREAWGATNEKLFF.